This TCR beta chain is from a study of T cell clones after liver transplantation. Study overall: Post-transplant blood was tracked for graft-donor-reactive T cell clones identified in a pre-transplant mixed lymphocyte reaction.

The data were produced by immunoSEQ multiplex PCR, yet TCRdb's version contains in-frame clones alone and is incomplete. Among some 61,000 clones listed, 70% to 75% were seen once. The sequence was collected from a human patient who received a liver transplant. Some T cells may arise from the graft donor. The sequences come from CD4+ T cells from blood, collected at the 22-month timepoint.

DNA for the CDR3: TGTGCCAGCAGCCCGTCGGGTCGGGGTGGCTACACCTTC. It codes for CASSPSGRGGYTF. This chain joins TRBV27 and TRBJ1-2; no reliable D call. This CDR3 has 13 amino acids. Germline V gene lookup returns CDR1 MNHEY and CDR2 SMNVEV (reference sequence). Trimming took off 6 bases at V and 7 bases at J, with 15 bases between the two ends.